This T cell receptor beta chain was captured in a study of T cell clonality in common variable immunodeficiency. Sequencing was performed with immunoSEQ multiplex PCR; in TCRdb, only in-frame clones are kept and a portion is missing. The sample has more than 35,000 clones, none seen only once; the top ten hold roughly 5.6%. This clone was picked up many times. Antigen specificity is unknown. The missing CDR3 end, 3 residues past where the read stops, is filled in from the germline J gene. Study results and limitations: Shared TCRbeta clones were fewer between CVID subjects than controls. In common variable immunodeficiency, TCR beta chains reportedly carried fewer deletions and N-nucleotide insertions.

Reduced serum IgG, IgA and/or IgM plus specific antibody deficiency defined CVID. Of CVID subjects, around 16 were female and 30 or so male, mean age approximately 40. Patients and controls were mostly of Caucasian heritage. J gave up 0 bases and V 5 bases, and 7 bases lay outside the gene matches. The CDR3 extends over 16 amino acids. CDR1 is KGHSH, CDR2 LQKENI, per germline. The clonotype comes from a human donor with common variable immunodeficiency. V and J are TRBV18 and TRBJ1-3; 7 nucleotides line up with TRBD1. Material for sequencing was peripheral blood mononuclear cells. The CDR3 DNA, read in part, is TGTGCCAGCTCATTATCGGGGACAGCCTCTGGAAACACC. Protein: CASSLSGTASGNT. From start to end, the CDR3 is CASSLSGTASGNTIYF.